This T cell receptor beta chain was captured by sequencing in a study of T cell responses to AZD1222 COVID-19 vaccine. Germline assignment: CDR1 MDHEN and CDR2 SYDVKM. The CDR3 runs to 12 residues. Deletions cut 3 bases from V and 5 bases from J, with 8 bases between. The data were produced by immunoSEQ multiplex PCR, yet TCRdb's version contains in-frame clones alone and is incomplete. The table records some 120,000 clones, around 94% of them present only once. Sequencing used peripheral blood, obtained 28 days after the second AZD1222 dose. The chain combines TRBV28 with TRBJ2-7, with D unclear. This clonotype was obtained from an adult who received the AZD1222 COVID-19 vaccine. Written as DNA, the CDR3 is TGTGCCAGCAGTTTGAAGGGCCACGAGCAGTACTTC. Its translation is CASSLKGHEQYF.